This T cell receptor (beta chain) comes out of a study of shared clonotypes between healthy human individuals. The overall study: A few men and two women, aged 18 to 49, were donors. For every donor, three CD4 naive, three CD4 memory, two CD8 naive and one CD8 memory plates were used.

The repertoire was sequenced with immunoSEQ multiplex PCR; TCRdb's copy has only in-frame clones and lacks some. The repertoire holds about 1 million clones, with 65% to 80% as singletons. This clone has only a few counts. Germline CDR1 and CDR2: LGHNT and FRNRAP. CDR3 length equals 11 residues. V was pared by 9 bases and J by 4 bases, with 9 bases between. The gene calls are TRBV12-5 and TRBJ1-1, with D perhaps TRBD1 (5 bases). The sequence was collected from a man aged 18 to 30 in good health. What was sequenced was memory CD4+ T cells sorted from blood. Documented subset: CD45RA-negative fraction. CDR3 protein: CASRQGTEAFF. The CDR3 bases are TGTGCTAGCCGCCAGGGCACTGAAGCTTTCTTT.